This TCR beta chain was recovered during a study of post-analysis software for immune sequencing data (dated by TCRdb to the mid-2010s). Study-wide context: Recorded disease courses included relapsing-remitting, secondary progressive and progressive-relapsing multiple sclerosis, with some patients lacking subtype annotation. The patient repertoires were set against around ten previously published healthy control repertoires from donors whose ages ranged from roughly 6 to 26 years. A subset of samples was prepared in parallel using single-end sample barcoding, then pooled and co-amplified after Illumina adapter ligation. What the authors observed across the whole study: Strong co-clustering of samples prepared in the same batch was shown by direct clustering with F measure, prompting a batch-effect correction. Significantly lower normalized Chao1 diversity was found in multiple sclerosis patients than in controls, suggesting substantial peripheral T-cell clonal expansion. Significantly higher frequencies in patients than in controls were found for a few TRBV segments, including TRBV5-6, TRBV5-1 and TRBV20-1. The multiple sclerosis patient group was slightly younger than the control group.

With regard to this clonotype: It lacks a known antigen. No qualities accompany the bases; no much larger clone lies one base away.

The CDR3, cysteine through phenylalanine, is 11 amino acids long. Just CDR3 DNA is preserved here, 33 bases in frame from base 1. CDR1 and CDR2, per the germline V gene (reference sequence), are DFQATT and SNEGSKA. The germline ends are 16 bases apart after V is trimmed by 6 bases and J by 13 bases. TCR beta repertoires were profiled from peripheral blood of 10 to 15 young patients with multiple sclerosis to demonstrate the VDJtools post-analysis software. The patients with multiple sclerosis were children and adolescents between roughly 6 and 17 years of age. Library preparation used PCR. For sequencing, an Illumina HiSeq 2500 was employed. To reduce PCR and sequencing biases, unique molecular identifiers were built into the TCR beta cDNA libraries. Every 1 to 10 million input T cells yielded about 500,000 cDNA molecules, meaning each molecule approximated one T cell. The patient libraries were prepared and sequenced using the same protocol as the earlier healthy control dataset. Samples belonging to the same batch were prepared together, multiplexed and sequenced on a shared HiSeq lane. In the source study's methods: MIGEC handled the raw barcoded reads, throwing out single-read molecular identifier groups before consensus assembly and CDR3 extraction. VDJtools was used for post-analysis of the clonotype tables, with diversity normalized by down-sampling every dataset to the smallest sample size. In repertoire overlap clustering, CDR3 amino acid sequences, but not nucleotide sequences, were matched to correct batch-related cross-sample contamination. TCRdb reran the public reads through fastp at Q25 and MiXCR, keeping productive beta chains. Entries are consolidated by CDR3 protein sequence, retaining the most common genes and DNA. TCRdb, not the authors, supplied the V and J calls. The sample yields hundreds of thousands of distinct CDR3 sequences; roughly 50% were counted once. Jointly, the top ten make up roughly 4.4% of the sample.

The source of this sequence is a girl between 5 and 17 years old with multiple sclerosis. The rearranged segments are TRBV20-1 and TRBJ2-4, and possibly TRBD2, on 5 matching bases. Sequencing was carried out using blood. This receptor carries the CDR3 CSAILRESQYF. The DNA sequence reads TGCAGTGCCATTTTGAGGGAGTCGCAGTACTTC.